This T cell receptor (beta chain) comes out of a study of T-cell memory formation after mild COVID-19. Notes on the study in general: The study found contracting CD4+ clones mainly in CM and EM and contracting CD8+ clones in EMRA.

TCR alpha and TCR beta cDNA libraries carrying sample barcodes and UMIs were produced by 5'RACE using constant-segment primers. TCRdb ran MiXCR on the 5' RACE reads and lists one entry per CDR3 protein. Of hundreds of thousands of distinct CDR3 sequences in the sample, 28% were seen once. V was pared by 3 bases and J by 3 bases, with 9 bases between. CDR1 and CDR2 from the germline V gene are PRHDT and FYEKMQ (reference sequence). CDR3 length: 13 residues. This clonotype was seen a handful of times. Its target is unknown. The gene calls are TRBV13 and TRBJ2-7; perhaps TRBD1 as D (6 bases). This TCR was recovered from an adult woman who had mild COVID-19 (a few samples of this study predate the infection). Cell type and time point are not known. The source material was PBMCs or a T cell subset sorted from them (not recorded which). As DNA, the CDR3 is TGTGCCAGCAGCTTGGACAGAATCTACGAGCAGTACTTC. This translates into CASSLDRIYEQYF.